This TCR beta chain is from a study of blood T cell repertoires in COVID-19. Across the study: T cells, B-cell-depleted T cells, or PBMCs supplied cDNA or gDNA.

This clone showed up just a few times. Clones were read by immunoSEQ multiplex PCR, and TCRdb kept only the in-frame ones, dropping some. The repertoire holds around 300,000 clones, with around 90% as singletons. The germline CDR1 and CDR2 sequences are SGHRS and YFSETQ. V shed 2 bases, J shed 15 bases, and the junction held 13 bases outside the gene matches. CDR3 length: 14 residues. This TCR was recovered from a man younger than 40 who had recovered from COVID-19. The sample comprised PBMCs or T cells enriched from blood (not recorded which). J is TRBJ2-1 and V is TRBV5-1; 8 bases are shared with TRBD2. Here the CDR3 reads CASSLQRETSSMFF. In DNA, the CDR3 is TGCGCCAGCAGCTTACAGCGGGAGACCTCGAGTATGTTCTTC.